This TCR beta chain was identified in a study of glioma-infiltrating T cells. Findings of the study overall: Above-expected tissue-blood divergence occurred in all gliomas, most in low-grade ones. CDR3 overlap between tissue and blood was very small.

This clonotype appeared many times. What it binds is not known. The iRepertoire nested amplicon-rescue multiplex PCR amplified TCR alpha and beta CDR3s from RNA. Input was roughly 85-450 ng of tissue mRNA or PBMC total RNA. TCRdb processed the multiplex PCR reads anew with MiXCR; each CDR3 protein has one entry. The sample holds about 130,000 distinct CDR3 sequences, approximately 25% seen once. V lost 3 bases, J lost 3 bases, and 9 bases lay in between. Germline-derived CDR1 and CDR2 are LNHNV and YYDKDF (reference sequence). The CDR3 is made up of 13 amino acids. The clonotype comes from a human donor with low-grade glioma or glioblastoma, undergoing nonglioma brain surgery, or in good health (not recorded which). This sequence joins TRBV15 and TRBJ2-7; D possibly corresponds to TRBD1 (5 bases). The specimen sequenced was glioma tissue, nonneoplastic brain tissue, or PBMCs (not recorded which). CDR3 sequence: CATSRDKNYEQYF. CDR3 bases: TGTGCCACCAGCAGGGACAAGAACTACGAGCAGTACTTC.